This T cell receptor beta chain was observed in a study of T cells in localized non-small cell lung cancer. Assay used: immunoSEQ multiplex PCR; TCRdb lists only in-frame clones, some missing. The sample yields tens of thousands of clones, roughly 77% seen once. V lost 2 bases and J lost 7, with 20 bases in between. The CDR3 is made up of 16 amino acids. Germline CDR1 and CDR2: SGHTA and FQGNSA. Comments on this clone: The sample has other DNA sequences that encode this CDR3 too.

The sample was PBMCs, taken before any cancer treatment. The clonotype comes from a woman between 40 and 69 years old with stage II squamous cell lung carcinoma. The V and J genes are TRBV7-2 and TRBJ1-1; TRBD1 might be the D (5 bases). CDR3 sequence reads: CASSLSPVGGGGEAFF. For the CDR3, the DNA is TGTGCCAGCAGCTTAAGTCCTGTGGGGGGTGGAGGTGAAGCTTTCTTT. The whole variable domain, filled in from reference TRBV7-2 and TRBJ1-1, reads GAGVSQSPSNKVTEKGKDVELRCDPISGHTALYWYRQSLGQGLEFLIYFQGNSAPDKSGLPSDRFSAERTGGSVSTLTIQRTQQEDSAVYLCASSLSPVGGGGEAFFGQGTRLTVV.